A single sample gave rise to the 14 T cell receptor beta chains below, sequenced in a study of cytomegalovirus exposure and HLA in healthy donors. The primer mix had 60 Vbeta and 13 Jbeta primers. Using immunoSEQ multiplex PCR, the repertoire was profiled, and TCRdb retains in-frame clones only, with some absent. The sample contains about 100,000 clones, 60% to 80% of which appear only once. Material: PBMCs. Receptor source: a young woman in good health and CMV-seropositive.

The J gene is TRBJ2-7, the V gene TRBV4-3; TRBD1 aligns across 8 bases. The V gene's germline CDR1 is LGHNA and CDR2 YSLEER. The CDR3 spans 15 residues. The trim removed 0 bases at V and 5 bases at J, leaving 6 bases unmatched. CDR3 region: CASSQDWTGWDEQYF. CDR3 sequence (DNA): TGCGCCAGCAGCCAAGACTGGACAGGGTGGGACGAGCAGTACTTC.

The V gene is TRBV5-4, the J gene TRBJ1-6; 8 nucleotides agree with TRBD1. The CDR3 sequence is 15 residues long. V lost 4 bases and J lost 8; bases outside the gene matches: 8. CDR1 is SGHNT, CDR2 YYREEE, per germline (reference sequence). CDR3 in amino acids: CASSPTPGQDSPLHF. CDR3 nucleotide sequence: TGTGCCAGCAGCCCCACCCCGGGACAGGATTCACCCCTCCACTTT.

This chain uses TRBV5-3 with TRBJ1-3; D not certain. TRBV5-3 is treated as an ORF (open reading frame) with a function not yet certain. V lost 3 bases and J lost 0, with 10 bases in between. The CDR3 totals 15 residues. In DNA form, the CDR3 reads TGTGCCAGAAGCTCTCTAACCCACTCTGGAAACACCATATATTTT. Residues: CARSSLTHSGNTIYF.

The V call is TRBV11-2, the J call TRBJ2-7, with D hard to call. V lost 0 bases and J lost 6, with 9 bases in between. The CDR3 has 13 amino acids. Germline-derived CDR1 and CDR2 are SGHAT and FQNNGV. The CDR3 here is CASSLDQVREQYF. The CDR3 region has the DNA TGTGCCAGCAGCTTAGACCAGGTTCGCGAGCAGTACTTC.

The V gene is TRBV9, the J gene TRBJ2-7; D might be TRBD2 (6 bases). Germline V gene data show CDR1 as SGDLS and CDR2 as YYNGEE. This CDR3 contains 15 residues. V dropped 3 bases and J dropped 2 bases, with 15 bases sitting between them. The CDR3 is CASSGGLARTYEQYF. The CDR3 DNA is TGTGCCAGCAGCGGGGGCCTAGCGCGGACCTACGAGCAGTACTTC.

The chain joins TRBV27 to TRBJ2-3; D ambiguous. Germline assignment: CDR1 MNHEY and CDR2 SMNVEV (reference sequence). This CDR3 region has 15 residues. V was trimmed by 3 bases and J by 3 bases, leaving 13 bases between them. The CDR3 DNA sequence: TGTGCCAGCAGTTTGAAGAGACCCGGGACAGATACGCAGTATTTT. Its translation is CASSLKRPGTDTQYF.

The chain is built from TRBV7-2 and TRBJ2-5; TRBD2 aligns across 14 bases. Germline CDR1 SGHTA, CDR2 FQGNSA. With 5 bases clipped from V and 0 bases from J, the junction kept 8 bases outside the gene matches. The CDR3 sequence is 18 residues long. The CDR3 is CASSARLAGGPDQETQYF. DNA for the CDR3: TGTGCCAGCAGCGCAAGACTAGCGGGAGGGCCGGACCAAGAGACCCAGTACTTC.

This chain joins TRBV7-3 and TRBJ2-4; D gene unclear. V was pared by 2 bases and J by 9 bases, with 8 bases between. CDR1 is SGHTA, CDR2 FQGTGA, per germline. This CDR3 is built from 12 residues. DNA for the CDR3: TGTGCCAGCAGCTTATTTCCGGGCATTCAGTACTTC. Its translation is CASSLFPGIQYF. The complete variable domain, with remaining parts taken from reference TRBV7-3 and TRBJ2-4, reads GAGVSQTPSNKVTEKGKYVELRCDPISGHTALYWYRQSLGQGPEFLIYFQGTGAADDSGLPNDRFFAVRPEGSVSTLKIQRTERGDSAVYLCASSLFPGIQYFGAGTRLSVL.

A word on this clone: Other DNA variants within this sample encode the same CDR3. The CDR3 DNA follows: TGCGCCAGCAGCCCGGAGACCGGTGAAGCTTTCTTT. Protein: CASSPETGEAFF. The rearrangement links TRBV5-1 to TRBJ1-1; D is ambiguous. The CDR3 sequence is 12 residues long. V lost 4 bases to trimming and J lost 7 bases, with 11 bases between them. Germline values: CDR1 SGHRS, CDR2 YFSETQ.

The chain employs TRBV7-9 and TRBJ2-2; 9 nucleotides line up with TRBD1. Trimming at V came to 6 bases and at J to 6 bases, leaving 8 bases not matched to a gene. CDR3 length equals 15 residues. The germline gives CDR1 SEHNR, CDR2 FQNEAQ (reference sequence). The CDR3 reads CASRGTGGLAGELFF. The CDR3 nucleotides are TGTGCCAGCAGGGGAACAGGGGGCCTGGCCGGGGAGCTGTTTTTT.

The rearrangement links TRBV29-1 to TRBJ1-5; the match to TRBD1 covers 9 bases. Germline loops: CDR1 SQVTM, CDR2 ANQGSEA. CDR3 size: 14 residues. Germline trimming cut 5 bases from V and 4 bases from J; bases unmatched to any gene: 6. The CDR3 nucleotides are TGCAGCGTTAAAACGGGGACAGGGAATCAGCCCCAGCATTTT. Its translation: CSVKTGTGNQPQHF.

This chain links TRBV6-5 with TRBJ2-1, with 7 bases fitting TRBD2. V was clipped by 0 bases and J by 8 bases; unmatched bases: 7. The CDR3 has 15 amino acids. The germline gives CDR1 MNHEY, CDR2 SVGAGI. Here the CDR3 DNA reads TGTGCCAGCAGTTACTCCGCGGGAGATATCGATGAGCAGTTCTTC. Translation: CASSYSAGDIDEQFF.

This clone has a handful of counts. The V call is TRBV6-5, the J call TRBJ2-7, with a weak D call TRBD1 (6 bases). The V gene lost 6 bases and the J gene lost 6 bases, with 12 bases spanning the gap. The CDR3 contains 12 residues. Germline CDR1 reads MNHEY; CDR2 reads SVGAGI. The CDR3 protein is CASRPGDGEQYF. The CDR3, as DNA: TGTGCCAGCAGGCCAGGGGACGGCGAGCAGTACTTC.

The V call is TRBV10-3, the J call TRBJ2-7; TRBD2 matches 10 bases. With V trimmed by 2 bases and J by 0 bases, 7 bases remained unmatched. Per germline, CDR1 ENHRY and CDR2 SYGVKD. The CDR3 totals 17 residues. CDR3 region: CAISEPSGRVSSYEQYF. The CDR3 DNA sequence: TGTGCCATCAGTGAGCCGAGCGGGAGGGTGTCCTCCTACGAGCAGTACTTC.